These T cell receptor beta chains were read from a single sample in a study of blood T cell repertoires in COVID-19. Sequenced by immunoSEQ multiplex PCR; TCRdb stores in-frame clones only, minus some. The sample has more than 150,000 clones, 60% to 85% seen once. Sequencing was carried out using peripheral blood. These receptors were taken from a man in his fifties or sixties with active or convalescent COVID-19. CDR3s include the opening cysteine and the closing phenylalanine or tryptophan. The D gene is left open where the match is weak. Clone size appears in some rows only: once, few, many, or a class for an expanded clone.

D gene: TRBD1
V gene: TRBV30
J gene: TRBJ2-6
clone size: .
CDR3 DNA: TGTGCCTGGAGTGTACGGGGCAGGGGGCTCGCTGGGGCCAACGTCCTGACTTTC
CDR3 protein: CAWSVRGRGLAGANVLTF

D gene: TRBD1
V gene: TRBV6-5
J gene: TRBJ2-3
clone size: .
CDR3 DNA: TGTGCCAGCAGTTACGACCAGGGGGTTACAGATACGCAGTATTTT
CDR3 protein: CASSYDQGVTDTQYF

D gene: TRBD1
V gene: TRBV14
J gene: TRBJ2-6
clone size: .
CDR3 DNA: TGTGCCAGCAGCCAGAGGACAGGGGGCAGTTACTTAGGGGCCAACGTCCTGACTTTC
CDR3 protein: CASSQRTGGSYLGANVLTF

D gene: .
V gene: TRBV28
J gene: TRBJ2-1
clone size: .
CDR3 DNA: TGTGCCAGCAGTTTAGCGGGGGACACCGCTGACAATGAGCAGTTCTTC
CDR3 protein: CASSLAGDTADNEQFF

D gene: TRBD2
V gene: TRBV7-2
J gene: TRBJ2-7
clone size: once
CDR3 DNA: TGTGCCAGCAGCTTAGAGGGACTAGCCGGAGTAGAGCAGTACTTC
CDR3 protein: CASSLEGLAGVEQYF

D gene: .
V gene: TRBV7-3
J gene: TRBJ2-1
clone size: .
CDR3 DNA: TGTGCCAGCAGCCTCTTACCCAGGGCAGACTACAATGAGCAGTTCTTC
CDR3 protein: CASSLLPRADYNEQFF

D gene: TRBD1
V gene: TRBV7-2
J gene: TRBJ1-2
clone size: .
CDR3 DNA: TGTGCCAGCAGCTTTGGACAGGGATGGCGATATGGCTACACCTTC
CDR3 protein: CASSFGQGWRYGYTF

D gene: .
V gene: TRBV19
J gene: TRBJ1-2
clone size: .
CDR3 DNA: TGTGCCAGTAGTATTGACAGCAACTATGGCTACACCTTC
CDR3 protein: CASSIDSNYGYTF

D gene: TRBD2
V gene: TRBV11-3
J gene: TRBJ2-3
clone size: .
CDR3 DNA: TGTGCCAGCAGCCTGAGCGGGAGAGGGGCAGATACGCAGTATTTT
CDR3 protein: CASSLSGRGADTQYF

D gene: .
V gene: TRBV18
J gene: TRBJ1-2
clone size: .
CDR3 DNA: TGTGCCAGCTCTCCCCCCGGGAACTATGGCTACACCTTC
CDR3 protein: CASSPPGNYGYTF

D gene: TRBD2
V gene: TRBV28
J gene: TRBJ2-1
clone size: .
CDR3 DNA: TGTGCCAGCAGCCGTGCCGGGACTAGCGGGAGCGATGAGCAGTTCTTC
CDR3 protein: CASSRAGTSGSDEQFF

D gene: TRBD1
V gene: TRBV7-3
J gene: TRBJ2-2
clone size: once
CDR3 DNA: TGTGCCAGCAGCTACCGGGACAGGGACACCGGGGAGCTGTTTTTT
CDR3 protein: CASSYRDRDTGELFF

D gene: TRBD2
V gene: TRBV7-8
J gene: TRBJ2-7
clone size: .
CDR3 DNA: TGTGCCAGCAGCTTAGGTTATACTAGCGGGAGGTCCTACGAGCAGTACTTC
CDR3 protein: CASSLGYTSGRSYEQYF

D gene: .
V gene: TRBV21-1
J gene: TRBJ2-7
clone size: .
CDR3 DNA: TGTGCCAGCAGCCGAAGGGGGAACGAGCAGTACTTC
CDR3 protein: CASSRRGNEQYF

D gene: .
V gene: TRBV4-1
J gene: TRBJ2-3
clone size: .
CDR3 DNA: TGCGCCAGCAGCCAAGATCCCGGGAGTACAGATACGCAGTATTTT
CDR3 protein: CASSQDPGSTDTQYF

D gene: TRBD2
V gene: TRBV6-1
J gene: TRBJ2-7
clone size: .
CDR3 DNA: TGTGCCAGCAGCGAAGCGACTAGCAATCCCTACGAGCAGTACTTC
CDR3 protein: CASSEATSNPYEQYF

D gene: .
V gene: TRBV14
J gene: TRBJ1-6
clone size: few
CDR3 DNA: TGTGCCAGCAGCCGGCCCTATAATTCACCCCTCCACTTT
CDR3 protein: CASSRPYNSPLHF

D gene: .
V gene: TRBV28
J gene: TRBJ1-1
clone size: .
CDR3 DNA: TGTGCCAGCAGTCCAGCGCGTATCCAGGGAGCTTTCTTT
CDR3 protein: CASSPARIQGAFF

D gene: .
V gene: TRBV3-1/TRBV3-2
J gene: TRBJ1-4
clone size: .
CDR3 DNA: TGTGCCAGCAGCCCAAAAGGGGCCCGTGAAAAACTGTTTTTT
CDR3 protein: CASSPKGAREKLFF

D gene: TRBD2
V gene: TRBV6-2/TRBV6-3
J gene: TRBJ2-1
clone size: once
CDR3 DNA: TGTGCCAGCAGCATCAGCGGGAGAGCTGTAGGGGAGCAGTTCTTC
CDR3 protein: CASSISGRAVGEQFF

D gene: .
V gene: TRBV2
J gene: TRBJ2-1
clone size: .
CDR3 DNA: TGTGCCAGCAGGGGGTGGACAGCGGAATCCTACAATGAGCAGTTCTTC
CDR3 protein: CASRGWTAESYNEQFF

D gene: .
V gene: TRBV9
J gene: TRBJ1-4
clone size: few
CDR3 DNA: TGTGCCAGCAGCGTGGACGTGGGAGGAGGTGAAAAACTGTTTTTT
CDR3 protein: CASSVDVGGGEKLFF

D gene: .
V gene: TRBV29-1
J gene: TRBJ2-2
clone size: .
CDR3 DNA: TGCAGCGTTGAAGATGGGGGGATTGGCCGGGAGCTGTTTTTT
CDR3 protein: CSVEDGGIGRELFF

D gene: TRBD1
V gene: TRBV28
J gene: TRBJ2-7
clone size: .
CDR3 DNA: TGTGCCAGCAGCCTACCCCGACAGGGATCGGACGAGCAGTACTTC
CDR3 protein: CASSLPRQGSDEQYF

D gene: TRBD2
V gene: TRBV29-1
J gene: TRBJ2-5
clone size: .
CDR3 DNA: TGCAGCGTTGAGGCGGGAGGGCGGTCGGGAGAGACCCAGTACTTC
CDR3 protein: CSVEAGGRSGETQYF

D gene: TRBD2
V gene: TRBV9
J gene: TRBJ2-3
clone size: .
CDR3 DNA: TGTGCCAGCAGCTCCGGGACTAGCGGTCTCACAGATACGCAGTATTTT
CDR3 protein: CASSSGTSGLTDTQYF

D gene: .
V gene: TRBV5-4
J gene: TRBJ2-7
clone size: .
CDR3 DNA: TGTGCCAGCAGCTCCGGCTCCTACGAGCAGTACTTC
CDR3 protein: CASSSGSYEQYF

D gene: TRBD1
V gene: TRBV28
J gene: TRBJ1-5
clone size: few
CDR3 DNA: TGTGCCAGCGAAACCCCCGTGGGGACAGGGGATCAGCCCCAGCATTTT
CDR3 protein: CASETPVGTGDQPQHF

D gene: TRBD2
V gene: TRBV6-6
J gene: TRBJ2-5
clone size: .
CDR3 DNA: TGTGCCAGCAGTCGAGCCGGGACTAGCGGGAGGGCCTCGGAGACCCAGTACTTC
CDR3 protein: CASSRAGTSGRASETQYF

D gene: TRBD1
V gene: TRBV5-6
J gene: TRBJ2-7
clone size: .
CDR3 DNA: TGTGCCAGCAGCTTCGCGACAGGGCCCTATGAGGAGCAGTACTTC
CDR3 protein: CASSFATGPYEEQYF

D gene: .
V gene: TRBV12-5
J gene: TRBJ2-1
clone size: .
CDR3 DNA: TGTGCTAGTGGTTTTCTTCGAGGACTTTCCAATGAGCAGTTCTTC
CDR3 protein: CASGFLRGLSNEQFF

D gene: .
V gene: TRBV27
J gene: TRBJ1-2
clone size: .
CDR3 DNA: TGTGCCAGCAGTTTAGCCCCGGGAAACTATGGCTACACCTTC
CDR3 protein: CASSLAPGNYGYTF

D gene: TRBD2
V gene: TRBV15
J gene: TRBJ2-1
clone size: .
CDR3 DNA: TGTGCCACCAGCAGTAGCGGGAGTTACAATGAGCAGTTCTTC
CDR3 protein: CATSSSGSYNEQFF

D gene: TRBD2
V gene: TRBV6-4
J gene: TRBJ2-2
clone size: .
CDR3 DNA: TGTGCCGAAACTGGCGGGAGGGCCGCCACCGGGGAGCTGTTTTTT
CDR3 protein: CAETGGRAATGELFF

D gene: TRBD1
V gene: TRBV4-1
J gene: TRBJ2-2
clone size: .
CDR3 DNA: TGCGCCAGCAGCCAGTTAACAGGGGTGAACACCGGGGAGCTGTTTTTT
CDR3 protein: CASSQLTGVNTGELFF

D gene: .
V gene: TRBV7-3
J gene: TRBJ2-3
clone size: .
CDR3 DNA: TGTGCCAGCAGCCCTCCGGGGTCAGATACGCAGTATTTT
CDR3 protein: CASSPPGSDTQYF

D gene: .
V gene: TRBV9
J gene: TRBJ1-3
clone size: .
CDR3 DNA: TGTGCCCGTTCAGGATTTGCGGACTTACCGGTCTCTGGAAACACCATATATTTT
CDR3 protein: CARSGFADLPVSGNTIYF

D gene: .
V gene: TRBV4-3
J gene: TRBJ1-2
clone size: once
CDR3 DNA: TGCGCCAGCAGCCAAACGAGGGGGAACTATGGCTACACCTTC
CDR3 protein: CASSQTRGNYGYTF

D gene: .
V gene: TRBV20-1
J gene: TRBJ2-7
clone size: .
CDR3 DNA: TGCAGTGCTAGTTCAGGACTTCAAACCTACGAGCAGTACTTC
CDR3 protein: CSASSGLQTYEQYF

D gene: .
V gene: TRBV15
J gene: TRBJ2-2
clone size: .
CDR3 DNA: TGTGCCACCAGCAGAGATTACCCAACGGCGAACACCGGGGAGCTGTTTTTT
CDR3 protein: CATSRDYPTANTGELFF

D gene: .
V gene: TRBV20-1
J gene: TRBJ2-7
clone size: .
CDR3 DNA: TGCAGTGCTATTCTAGCACCCGAGCAGTACTTC
CDR3 protein: CSAILAPEQYF

D gene: .
V gene: TRBV18
J gene: TRBJ1-2
clone size: few
CDR3 DNA: TGTGCCAGCTCACCGAACGGCGGGGCGGGTGGCTATGGCTACACCTTC
CDR3 protein: CASSPNGGAGGYGYTF

D gene: TRBD1
V gene: TRBV7-2
J gene: TRBJ2-7
clone size: .
CDR3 DNA: TGTGCCAGCAGCTTAAGACAGGGGGCAGGCGAGCAGTACTTC
CDR3 protein: CASSLRQGAGEQYF

D gene: TRBD2
V gene: TRBV7-2
J gene: TRBJ2-1
clone size: .
CDR3 DNA: TGTGCCAGCAGCCCCCATGGAGCGGGAGCACTCAGTGAGCAGTTCTTC
CDR3 protein: CASSPHGAGALSEQFF

D gene: .
V gene: TRBV19
J gene: TRBJ1-6
clone size: .
CDR3 DNA: TGTGCCAGTAGAGCAAGGGGCTCCTATAATTCACCCCTCCACTTT
CDR3 protein: CASRARGSYNSPLHF

D gene: TRBD2
V gene: TRBV9
J gene: TRBJ2-2
clone size: .
CDR3 DNA: TGTGCCAGCAGCGTTAGCGGGTCCGCGAACACCGGGGAGCTGTTTTTT
CDR3 protein: CASSVSGSANTGELFF

D gene: .
V gene: TRBV6-2/TRBV6-3
J gene: TRBJ2-1
clone size: .
CDR3 DNA: TGTGCCAGCAGACCTTACGGGACACAAAACAATGAGCAGTTCTTC
CDR3 protein: CASRPYGTQNNEQFF

D gene: TRBD2
V gene: TRBV24-1
J gene: TRBJ2-1
clone size: .
CDR3 DNA: TGTGCCACCAGTCGACTAGCGGATGAGCAGTTCTTC
CDR3 protein: CATSRLADEQFF

D gene: TRBD1
V gene: TRBV28
J gene: TRBJ2-2
clone size: .
CDR3 DNA: TGTGCCAGCAGTTCTGACAGGGGTTCCAACACCGGGGAGCTGTTTTTT
CDR3 protein: CASSSDRGSNTGELFF

D gene: TRBD2
V gene: TRBV3-1/TRBV3-2
J gene: TRBJ2-5
clone size: .
CDR3 DNA: TGTGCCAGCAGCCAAGATTTGGCTAGCGGGTCACAAGAGACCCAGTACTTC
CDR3 protein: CASSQDLASGSQETQYF

D gene: TRBD2
V gene: TRBV7-2
J gene: TRBJ2-1
clone size: .
CDR3 DNA: TGTGCCAGCAGCCTGGGACTAGCGGGTTACAATGAGCAGTTCTTC
CDR3 protein: CASSLGLAGYNEQFF

D gene: TRBD1
V gene: TRBV6-6
J gene: TRBJ1-1
clone size: .
CDR3 DNA: TGTGCCAGCAGTAGCCCGGGACAGGGGGGCACTGAAGCTTTCTTT
CDR3 protein: CASSSPGQGGTEAFF

D gene: .
V gene: TRBV15
J gene: TRBJ2-1
clone size: few
CDR3 DNA: TGTGCCACCACCTTACTAGCGAGAGGGGGTGAGCAGTTCTTC
CDR3 protein: CATTLLARGGEQFF

D gene: TRBD2
V gene: TRBV28
J gene: TRBJ2-3
clone size: few
CDR3 DNA: TGTGCCAGCAGAGGACTAGCGGGAGGGGGGTGGACAGATACGCAGTATTTT
CDR3 protein: CASRGLAGGGWTDTQYF

D gene: TRBD1
V gene: TRBV19
J gene: TRBJ2-2
clone size: .
CDR3 DNA: TGTGCCAGTAGTTTGGGACAGACCAACACCGGGGAGCTGTTTTTT
CDR3 protein: CASSLGQTNTGELFF

D gene: TRBD1
V gene: TRBV10-2
J gene: TRBJ1-3
clone size: .
CDR3 DNA: TGCGCCAGCAGTGCGGGACAGGATGGAAACACCATATATTTT
CDR3 protein: CASSAGQDGNTIYF

D gene: .
V gene: TRBV3-1/TRBV3-2
J gene: TRBJ2-3
clone size: .
CDR3 DNA: TGTGCCAGCCGACTCAAGAGCACAGATACGCAGTATTTT
CDR3 protein: CASRLKSTDTQYF